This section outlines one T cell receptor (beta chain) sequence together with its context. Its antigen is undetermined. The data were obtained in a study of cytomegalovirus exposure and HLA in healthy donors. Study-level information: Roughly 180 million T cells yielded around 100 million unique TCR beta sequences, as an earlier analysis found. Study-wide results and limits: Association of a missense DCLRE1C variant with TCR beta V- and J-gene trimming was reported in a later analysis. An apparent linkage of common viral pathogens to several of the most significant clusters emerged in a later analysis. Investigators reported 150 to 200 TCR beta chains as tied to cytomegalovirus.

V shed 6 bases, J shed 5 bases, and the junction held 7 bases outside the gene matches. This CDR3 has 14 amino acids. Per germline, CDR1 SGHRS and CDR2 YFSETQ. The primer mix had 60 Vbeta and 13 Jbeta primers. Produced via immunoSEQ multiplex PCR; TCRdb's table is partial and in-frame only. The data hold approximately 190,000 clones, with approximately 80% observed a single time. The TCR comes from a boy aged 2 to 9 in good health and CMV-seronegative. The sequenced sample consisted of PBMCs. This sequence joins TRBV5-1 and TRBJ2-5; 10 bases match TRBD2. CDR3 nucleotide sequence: TGCGCCAGCACGCAACTAGCGGGGATGGAGACCCAGTACTTC. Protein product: CASTQLAGMETQYF. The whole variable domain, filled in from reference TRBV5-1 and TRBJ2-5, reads KAGVTQTPRYLIKTRGQQVTLSCSPISGHRSVSWYQQTPGQGLQFLFEYFSETQRNKGNFPGRFSGRQFSNSRSEMNVSTLELGDSALYLCASTQLAGMETQYFGPGTRLLVL.